This entry features one T cell receptor (beta chain) sequence. Its antigen is unidentified. Sequenced by immunoSEQ multiplex PCR; TCRdb stores in-frame clones only, minus some. The sample contains approximately 92,000 clones, 70% to 90% of which appear only once. This specimen comes from a study of identifying expanded T cells in peripheral blood. General study points: Over approximately two and four weeks, about 15 and 19 clones changed, versus 1.2 between replicates.

This CDR3 comprises 16 residues. V shed 3 bases, J shed 7 bases, and the junction held 15 bases outside the gene matches. CDR1 is SGHNT, CDR2 YYREEE, per germline (reference sequence). The sample taken for sequencing was blood. The chain carries TRBV5-4 and TRBJ1-2; the match to TRBD1 covers 7 bases. The sequence was obtained from a person aged 18 to 69 in good health. The CDR3 DNA is TGTGCCAGCAGCTGGGGGGTCGAGGGGGCGGTTGGTGGCTACACCTTC. Its protein is CASSWGVEGAVGGYTF. Full variable domain (outside the CDR3, taken from reference TRBV5-4 and TRBJ1-2): ETGVTQSPTHLIKTRGQQVTLRCSSQSGHNTVSWYQQALGQGPQFIFQYYREEENGRGNFPPRFSGLQFPNYSSELNVNALELDDSALYLCASSWGVEGAVGGYTFGSGTRLTVV.